This T cell receptor beta chain appears in the sequencing data of a study of neurological immune-mediated disorders. Broader study findings: Among expanded clones, no CDR3 amino acid sequences were shared across subjects, a pattern suggesting private repertoires in all groups.

Ten or more counts support this clonotype. No antigen is known for it. In germline, CDR1 is LNHDA, CDR2 SQIVND (reference sequence). The junction had 7 bases not matched to a gene; V was cut back by 9 bases and J by 4 bases. The CDR3 loop spans 15 amino acids. Unsorted libraries were prepared from 2 million PBMCs that had been stored at -80 C. With 10-nucleotide random UMIs included, cDNA was synthesized by 5'RACE. The output of every sequencing run exceeded 160 million TCR-beta sequences, derived from 15-18 subjects. TCRdb called the 5' RACE reads again in MiXCR, with one record for every CDR3 protein. The data show tens of thousands of distinct CDR3 sequences, about 13% seen once.

V usage is TRBV19 and J usage is TRBJ2-1; the match to TRBD2 covers 12 bases. The sample was PBMCs. This sequence originates from a woman aged 60-75 years with HTLV-1-associated myelopathy (HAM/TSP). The CDR3 region has the DNA TGTGCCAGCCGCCCTAGCGGGGGGGAATACAATGAGCAGTTCTTC. Translating gives CASRPSGGEYNEQFF.